This TCR beta chain was sequenced for a study of cytomegalovirus exposure and HLA in healthy donors. Whole-study findings and limits: Exclusion applied to some V segments, including TRBV6-2 and TRBV6-3, as they were indistinguishable. Many donors shared some public TCRs, even though most TCR sequences were rare. The study listed roughly 160 cytomegalovirus-associated TCR beta chains.

Nominally healthy donors were sampled, though unrecorded immune exposures were likely. PCR used 60 Vbeta primers and 13 Jbeta primers. Sequenced by immunoSEQ multiplex PCR; TCRdb stores in-frame clones only, minus some. The sample has about 160,000 clones, 86% seen once. This clone was found once. Its specificity is unknown. The length of the CDR3 is 16 residues. Trimming left V 0 bases short and J 1 base short, with 10 bases between. Germline V gives CDR1 SGHRS, CDR2 YFSETQ. This TCR was sampled from a woman between 18 and 30 years old in good health and CMV-seronegative. Sequencing was done on a sample of PBMCs. The gene calls are TRBV5-1 and TRBJ2-2; TRBD1 might be the D (6 bases). This CDR3 is CASSLELQGNTGELFF. CDR3 nucleotide sequence: TGCGCCAGCAGCTTGGAGCTACAGGGGAACACCGGGGAGCTGTTTTTT.